The rows below give T cell receptor beta chains drawn from one sample of a study of control samples from healthy donors and cancer patients. Here immunoSEQ multiplex PCR was the method, and the copy in TCRdb shows in-frame clones only, minus some. In the table there are roughly 92,000 clones, 86% of which are singletons. Sequencing input: blood. These receptors were obtained from a woman aged 50 to 65 in good health. Each CDR3 is given with its conserved first and last residue. Each record gives: V gene, D gene, clone size, CDR3 protein. D genes are given only for firm matches. Where a row states a size, it is once, few, many or the class of an expanded clone; other rows omit it.

>TRBV19|.|.
CASSMPRDPSGNTIYF
>TRBV25-1|.|.
CASSEYGGKGQKAFF
>TRBV2|TRBD2|.
CASSATRGGTGELFF
>TRBV19|TRBD1|.
CASSRTGGNEKLFF
>TRBV6-5|TRBD2|.
CASSRGLGGEQYF
>TRBV18|.|.
CASSPISRNTEAFF
>TRBV9|TRBD1|.
CASSAPGQGAWEQFF
>TRBV18|.|.
CASGTARTLAKNIQYF
>TRBV7-2|.|.
CASSPLMNTEAFF
>TRBV29-1|TRBD1|.
CSFNRGPEAFF
>TRBV7-9|TRBD2|.
CASSQVSGREGQKAQFF
>TRBV6-6|TRBD1|once
CASSRKQGNNEQFF
>TRBV7-9|TRBD1|.
CASSLSGQGAGNTIYF
>TRBV5-1|.|.
CATARDKLNNEQFF
>TRBV28|.|.
CASRGPNEQYF
>TRBV11-1|.|.
CASSREQGRELFF
>TRBV5-1|.|.
CASSLPGIGATNEKLFF
>TRBV25-1|TRBD2|.
CASSEYSGRARETQYF
>TRBV7-2|TRBD2|.
CASSRLRGGFYEQYF
>TRBV2|.|.
CASSEISWKAFF
>TRBV6-5|.|.
CASHEQGGRDEQYF
>TRBV12-3/TRBV12-4|TRBD1|.
CASRPTGVNEQFF
>TRBV7-9|.|.
CASSLEFVQEQYF
>TRBV28|.|.
CASSPRGRAGGNQPQHF
>TRBV7-9|.|.
CASSHPIDPSTDTQYF
>TRBV5-8|.|once
CASSFRGHLSTDTQYF
>TRBV12-5|.|few
CASGFHPVAGLGASTDTQYF
>TRBV7-2|.|.
CASSLETGISNQPQHF
>TRBV19|.|.
CASRNMRSGNTIYF
>TRBV5-8|.|.
CASSLFRGTEAFF
>TRBV7-2|TRBD2|.
CASSPSSSGGSLTQYF
>TRBV6-4|TRBD1|.
CASRPGQGNYGYTF
>TRBV5-1|.|.
CASSWDVNYGYTF
>TRBV14|.|.
CASSPLNTEAFF
>TRBV11-3|TRBD2|.
CASSSGLAGGMNEQFF
>TRBV18|.|.
CASSSSSGANVLTF
>TRBV6-5|.|.
CASSPFEGTDGYTF
>TRBV28|TRBD1|.
CASSNRDRGSDEQYF